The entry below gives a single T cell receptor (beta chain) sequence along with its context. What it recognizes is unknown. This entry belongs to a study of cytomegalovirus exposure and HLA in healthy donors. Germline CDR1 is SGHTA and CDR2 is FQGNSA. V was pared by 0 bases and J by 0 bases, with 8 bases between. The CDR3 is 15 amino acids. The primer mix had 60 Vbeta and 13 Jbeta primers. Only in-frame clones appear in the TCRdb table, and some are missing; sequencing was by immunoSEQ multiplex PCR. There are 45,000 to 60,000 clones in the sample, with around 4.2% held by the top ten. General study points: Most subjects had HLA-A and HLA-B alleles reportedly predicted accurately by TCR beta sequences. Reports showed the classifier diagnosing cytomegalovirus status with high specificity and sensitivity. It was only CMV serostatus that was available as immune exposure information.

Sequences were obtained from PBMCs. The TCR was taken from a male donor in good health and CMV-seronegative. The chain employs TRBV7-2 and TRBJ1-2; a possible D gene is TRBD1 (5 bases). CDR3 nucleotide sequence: TGTGCCAGCAGCTTAGCGCAGGGAACTAACTATGGCTACACCTTC. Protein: CASSLAQGTNYGYTF.